These 20 T cell receptor beta chains were all obtained from the same sample, sequenced in a study of blood T cell repertoires in COVID-19. The table came from immunoSEQ multiplex PCR; TCRdb's copy has only in-frame clones and leaves some out. The sample yields 130,000 or so clones, about 88% seen once. Material: peripheral blood. The source is a woman older than 75 with acute or convalescent COVID-19.

The J gene is TRBJ1-3, the V gene TRBV5-6, with D maybe TRBD1 (6 bases). Trimming stripped 0 bases from V and 0 bases from J, with 13 bases between. The CDR3 totals 17 residues. From germline, CDR1 is SGHDT and CDR2 YYEEEE. CDR3 loop: CASSLETGQISGNTIYF. CDR3 sequence (DNA): TGTGCCAGCAGCTTGGAGACTGGACAGATCTCTGGAAACACCATATATTTT.

J is TRBJ2-2 and V is TRBV18; 11 positions match TRBD2. The trim removed 0 bases at V and 3 bases at J, leaving 9 bases unmatched. The CDR3 is 19 amino acids. Looked up from germline, CDR1 is KGHSH and CDR2 is LQKENI. Here the CDR3 DNA reads TGTGCCAGCTCACCACCCCGGGCTAGCGGGAGGACTTACACCGGGGAGCTGTTTTTT. It yields the protein CASSPPRASGRTYTGELFF.

V is TRBV5-8 and J is TRBJ2-7; D is possibly TRBD2 (7 bases). Between the trimmed V and J ends, which lost 4 bases and 3 bases, there was a span of 20 bases. This CDR3 contains 16 residues. The germline V gene has CDR1 SGHTS and CDR2 YDEGEE. CDR3 in amino acids: CASSPGAAGAYYEQYF. The CDR3 DNA sequence: TGTGCCAGCAGCCCGGGCGCTGCGGGGGCCTACTACGAGCAGTACTTC.

CDR3 in amino acids: CASSAGRDYGYTF. In nucleotides, the CDR3 is TGTGCCAGCAGTGCGGGCAGGGACTATGGCTACACCTTC. The chain carries TRBV2 and TRBJ1-2, with D possibly matching TRBD1 (5 bases). The CDR3 totals 13 residues. The V gene lost 4 bases and the J gene lost 3 bases, with 9 bases spanning the gap. Per the germline V gene, CDR1 is SNHLY and CDR2 is FYNNEI. The full variable domain, completed using reference TRBV2 and TRBJ1-2, is EPEVTQTPSHQVTQMGQEVILRCVPISNHLYFYWYRQILGQKVEFLVSFYNNEISEKSEIFDDQFSVERPDGSNFTLKIRSTKLEDSAMYFCASSAGRDYGYTFGSGTRLTVV.

The rearrangement uses TRBV5-1 and TRBJ2-2; the match to TRBD1 covers 7 bases. V lost 0 bases, J lost 6 bases, and 11 bases stayed unmatched. The CDR3 extends over 17 amino acids. Germline CDR1 and CDR2: SGHRS and YFSETQ. In nucleotides, the CDR3 is TGCGCCAGCAGCTTGGGGCACCGGGACAGTCGGGCCGGGGAGCTGTTTTTT. As protein: CASSLGHRDSRAGELFF. Based on the CDR3 plus reference TRBV5-1 and TRBJ2-2, the full variable domain is KAGVTQTPRYLIKTRGQQVTLSCSPISGHRSVSWYQQTPGQGLQFLFEYFSETQRNKGNFPGRFSGRQFSNSRSEMNVSTLELGDSALYLCASSLGHRDSRAGELFFGEGSRLTVL.

This clone was counted once. CDR3 coding DNA: TGTGCCAGCAGCTTAGACAGTGCCCTCTACAATGAGCAGTTCTTC. It encodes CASSLDSALYNEQFF. The V gene is TRBV11-2, the J gene TRBJ2-1; D gene unclear. This CDR3 spans 15 amino acids. CDR1 SGHAT and CDR2 FQNNGV come from the germline V gene. Trimming removed 0 bases at V and 3 bases at J, with 9 bases between.

V is TRBV2 and J is TRBJ1-1; TRBD1 matches 7 bases. Germline lookup yields CDR1 SNHLY and CDR2 FYNNEI. V lost 7 bases to trimming and J lost 2 bases; unmatched junction nucleotides: 4. CDR3 length: 13 amino acids. The CDR3 loop is CASNWDSNTEAFF. The CDR3 DNA is TGTGCCAGCAACTGGGACAGCAACACTGAAGCTTTCTTT.

The V gene is TRBV28, the J gene TRBJ1-5, with D maybe TRBD1 (6 bases). Trimming left V 4 bases short and J 1 base short, with 11 bases between. Germline assignment: CDR1 MDHEN and CDR2 SYDVKM. The CDR3 loop spans 15 amino acids. CDR3 nucleotide sequence: TGTGCCAGCAGTTGGGGGGGCAGGAGCAATCAGCCCCAGCATTTT. Its translation: CASSWGGRSNQPQHF.

The chain uses TRBV11-3 and TRBJ2-1; D perhaps matches TRBD2 (5 bases). This CDR3 is built from 15 residues. V lost 5 bases and J lost 5, with 16 bases in between. Germline values: CDR1 SGHNT, CDR2 YENEEA. CDR3 in DNA: TGTGCCAGCAGCCGAGAGGGTTGGGGAGACAATGAGCAGTTCTTC. Residues: CASSREGWGDNEQFF.

The CDR3 DNA follows: TGTGCCAGCAGCTTAGAGGGACAGGGACCTTACGAGCAGTACTTC. Protein sequence: CASSLEGQGPYEQYF. This rearrangement joins TRBV11-3 to TRBJ2-7; the match to TRBD1 covers 9 bases. The J segment lost 4 bases and the V segment lost 0 bases, leaving 4 bases of the junction unmatched. Germline assignment: CDR1 SGHNT and CDR2 YENEEA. This CDR3 is built from 15 residues. The full variable domain, completed using reference TRBV11-3 and TRBJ2-7, is EAGVVQSPRYKIIEKKQPVAFWCNPISGHNTLYWYLQNLGQGPELLIRYENEEAVDDSQLPKDRFSAERLKGVDSTLKIQPAELGDSAVYLCASSLEGQGPYEQYFGPGTRLTVT.

This clone was seen only once. This chain connects TRBV5-1 to TRBJ1-2; 9 nucleotides line up with TRBD1. This CDR3 region has 15 residues. Germline V gene sequence: CDR1 SGHRS, CDR2 YFSETQ. J gave up 4 bases and V 0 bases, and 4 bases lay outside the gene matches. CDR3 region: CASSLDDRGSYGYTF. The CDR3 nucleotides are TGCGCCAGCAGCTTGGACGACAGGGGGTCCTATGGCTACACCTTC. The whole variable domain, remainder taken from reference TRBV5-1 and TRBJ1-2, is KAGVTQTPRYLIKTRGQQVTLSCSPISGHRSVSWYQQTPGQGLQFLFEYFSETQRNKGNFPGRFSGRQFSNSRSEMNVSTLELGDSALYLCASSLDDRGSYGYTFGSGTRLTVV.

The V and J genes are TRBV12-3 or TRBV12-4 and TRBJ1-4; D might be TRBD1 (5 bases). V dropped 6 bases and J dropped 9 bases, with 14 bases sitting between them. The CDR3 length is 13 residues. This CDR3 reads CASSQKQEKKLFF. The DNA of the CDR3 is TGTGCCAGCAGCCAAAAACAGGAAAAAAAACTGTTTTTT.

This clone was seen once. This sequence joins TRBV18 and TRBJ1-2; 8 bases align to TRBD1. Per germline, CDR1 KGHSH and CDR2 LQKENI. This CDR3 has 13 residues. V shed 3 bases, J shed 6 bases, and the junction held 3 bases outside the gene matches. CDR3 sequence reads: CASSPQGANGYTF. DNA of the CDR3: TGTGCCAGCTCACCTCAGGGGGCGAATGGCTACACCTTC.

This rearrangement joins TRBV6-5 to TRBJ1-1; D not certain. The CDR3 totals 14 residues. Germline V gives CDR1 MNHEY, CDR2 SVGAGI. V lost 5 bases and J 1 base, leaving 11 bases between the germline ends. CDR3 nucleotides: TGTGCCAGCAGTCCCGGCCGGGGGAACACTGAAGCTTTCTTT. Translated, it gives CASSPGRGNTEAFF.

The V call is TRBV5-6, the J call TRBJ1-6; D possibly corresponds to TRBD1 (5 bases). This CDR3 is built from 15 residues. The germline V gene encodes CDR1 SGHDT and CDR2 YYEEEE. The ends were cut back, 4 bases at V and 10 bases at J, with 18 bases in the middle. The CDR3: CASSPSTSGGSPLHF. The CDR3 coding sequence is TGTGCCAGCAGCCCCTCGACGTCGGGGGGGTCACCCCTCCACTTT. The complete variable domain, with remaining parts taken from reference TRBV5-6 and TRBJ1-6, reads DAGVTQSPTHLIKTRGQQVTLRCSPKSGHDTVSWYQQALGQGPQFIFQYYEEEERQRGNFPDRFSGHQFPNYSSELNVNALLLGDSALYLCASSPSTSGGSPLHFGNGTRLTVT.

The chain couples TRBV6-1 to TRBJ1-5, with D tentatively TRBD1 (5 bases). The CDR3 extends over 13 amino acids. Trimming removed 3 bases at V and 13 bases at J, with 16 bases between. Germline V lookup: CDR1 MNHNS, CDR2 SASEGT. This CDR3 reads CASSDTMRGTQHF. CDR3 nucleotides: TGTGCCAGCAGTGACACCATGCGGGGGACTCAGCATTTT.

The rearrangement uses TRBV4-1 and TRBJ1-2, with D perhaps TRBD1 (6 bases). The V gene lost 3 bases and the J gene lost 6 bases, with 23 bases spanning the gap. CDR3 length: 17 residues. In germline, CDR1 is MGHRA, CDR2 YSYEKL. The CDR3 region is CASSQASGAGVRDGYTF. CDR3 DNA: TGCGCCAGCAGCCAGGCGAGCGGGGCAGGGGTTCGGGATGGCTACACCTTC.

The gene calls are TRBV18 and TRBJ1-2; D perhaps matches TRBD1 (5 bases). V lost 0 bases, J lost 8 bases, and 16 bases lay in between. CDR1 KGHSH and CDR2 LQKENI come from the germline V gene. CDR3 length: 15 residues. CDR3 in DNA: TGTGCCAGCTCACCACCGGCCACAGCTAAGGGGGGCTACACCTTC. Translating gives CASSPPATAKGGYTF.

The chain joins TRBV18 to TRBJ2-7; D perhaps matches TRBD2 (6 bases). Germline V gives CDR1 KGHSH, CDR2 LQKENI. V was pared by 6 bases and J by 0 bases, with 15 bases between. The CDR3 has 15 amino acids. Here the CDR3 reads CASSGRTTDSYEQYF. The CDR3 DNA sequence: TGTGCCAGCTCGGGGAGGACCACCGACTCCTACGAGCAGTACTTC.

The chain couples TRBV19 to TRBJ2-7, with 9 bases matching TRBD1. The V gene end was trimmed by 2 bases and the J gene end by 12 bases; junction bases not matched to a gene: 5. From germline, CDR1 is LNHDA and CDR2 SQIVND (reference sequence). The CDR3 is 12 residues long. CDR3 nucleotides: TGTGCCAGTAGTATAACAGGGGGCGTTATGTACTTC. Residues: CASSITGGVMYF.